The T cell receptor (beta chain) described here comes from a study of beta chain features in type 1 diabetes. Study context: Cell yields, gender and age were comparable in patients and healthy donors.

The CDR3 length is 14 residues. V lost 4 bases, J lost 6 bases, and 6 bases stayed unmatched. Germline V CDR1 and CDR2: SGHTA, FQGNSA. Remarks on this clone: As yet, its antigen is unknown.

Study-wide findings and caveats: Among patients with Type 1 diabetes, TCRB CDR3s were moderately but significantly shorter in every one of the four CD4+ subsets. For type 1 diabetes patients, VDJ junctions showed fewer insertions and more deletions. Resolution of whether HLA type affects TCRB rearrangement was not achieved here.

TCRB transcripts that were expressed got sequenced, as all of the isolated RNA had been reverse transcribed. The data were produced by immunoSEQ multiplex PCR, yet TCRdb's version contains in-frame clones alone and is incomplete. The repertoire holds almost 350,000 clones, with roughly 8% as singletons. Sequenced input: central memory CD4+ T cells from blood. V usage is TRBV7-2 and J usage is TRBJ1-1; 9 bases fit TRBD1. The TCR comes from a young woman in good health. The CDR3 DNA follows: TGTGCCAGCAGCTCGCACAGGGGGCGGGCTGAAGCTTTCTTT. Protein product: CASSSHRGRAEAFF.